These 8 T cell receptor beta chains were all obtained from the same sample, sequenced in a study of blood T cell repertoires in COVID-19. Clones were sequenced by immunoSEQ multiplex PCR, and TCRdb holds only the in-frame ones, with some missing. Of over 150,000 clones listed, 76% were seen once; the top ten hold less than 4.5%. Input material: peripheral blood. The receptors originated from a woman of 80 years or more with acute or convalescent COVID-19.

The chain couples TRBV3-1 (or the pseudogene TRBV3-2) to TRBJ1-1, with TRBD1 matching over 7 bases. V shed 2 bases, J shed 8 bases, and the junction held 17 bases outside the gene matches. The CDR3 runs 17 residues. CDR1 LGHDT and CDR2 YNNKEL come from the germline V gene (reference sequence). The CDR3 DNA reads TGTGCCAGCAGCCAAAGGGCAGGGATACCGGGACAGTCAGAAGCTTTCTTT. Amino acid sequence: CASSQRAGIPGQSEAFF.

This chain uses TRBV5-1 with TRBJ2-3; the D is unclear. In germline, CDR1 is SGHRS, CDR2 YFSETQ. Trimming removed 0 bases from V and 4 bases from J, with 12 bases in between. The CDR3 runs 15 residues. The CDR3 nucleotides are TGCGCCAGCAGCTTGGGTGCGGTGGCAGCAGATACGCAGTATTTT. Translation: CASSLGAVAADTQYF.

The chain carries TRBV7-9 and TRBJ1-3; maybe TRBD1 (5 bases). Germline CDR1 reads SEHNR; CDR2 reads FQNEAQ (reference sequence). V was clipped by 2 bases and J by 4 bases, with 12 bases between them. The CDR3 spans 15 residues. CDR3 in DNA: TGTGCCAGCAGCTTACAGGGACTCGAAGGAAACACCATATATTTT. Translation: CASSLQGLEGNTIYF.

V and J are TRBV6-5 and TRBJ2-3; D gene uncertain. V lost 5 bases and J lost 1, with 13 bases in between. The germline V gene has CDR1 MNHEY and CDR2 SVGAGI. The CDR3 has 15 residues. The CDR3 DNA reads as TGTGCCAGCAGTCTACAGCCTTTTGGCACAGATACGCAGTATTTT. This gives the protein CASSLQPFGTDTQYF.

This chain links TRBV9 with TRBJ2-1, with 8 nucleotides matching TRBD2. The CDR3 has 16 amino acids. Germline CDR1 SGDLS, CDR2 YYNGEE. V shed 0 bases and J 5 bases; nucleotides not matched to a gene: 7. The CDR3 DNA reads TGTGCCAGCAGCGTAGATTCGGGAGGGGGGAACAATGAGCAGTTCTTC. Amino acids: CASSVDSGGGNNEQFF.

The chain's CDR3 is CASSSGQGNYGYTF. In DNA, the CDR3 is TGTGCCAGCAGCTCCGGACAGGGGAACTATGGCTACACCTTC. This chain connects TRBV7-9 to TRBJ1-2; 9 positions agree with TRBD1. CDR3 length: 14 residues. Germline loops: CDR1 SEHNR, CDR2 FQNEAQ (reference sequence). V trimming: 4 bases; J trimming: 2 bases; junction bases outside the gene matches: 2.

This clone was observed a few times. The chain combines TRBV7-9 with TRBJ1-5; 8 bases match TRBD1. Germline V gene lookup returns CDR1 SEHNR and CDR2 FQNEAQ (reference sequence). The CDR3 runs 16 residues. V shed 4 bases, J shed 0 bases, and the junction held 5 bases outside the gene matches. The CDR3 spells CASSYTGGNSNQPQHF. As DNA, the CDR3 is TGTGCCAGCAGCTACACAGGGGGTAATAGCAATCAGCCCCAGCATTTT.

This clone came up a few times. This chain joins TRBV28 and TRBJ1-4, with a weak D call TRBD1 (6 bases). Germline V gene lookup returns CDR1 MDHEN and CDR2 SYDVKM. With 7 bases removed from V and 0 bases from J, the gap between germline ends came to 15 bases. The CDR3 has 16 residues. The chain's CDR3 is CASIPSPGATNEKLFF. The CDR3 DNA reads TGTGCCAGCATCCCCTCCCCAGGGGCAACTAATGAAAAACTGTTTTTT.